This is a list of T cell receptor beta chains from one sample in a study of beta chain features in type 1 diabetes. The data were produced by immunoSEQ multiplex PCR, yet TCRdb's version contains in-frame clones alone and is incomplete. This table has roughly 400,000 clones, approximately 15% appearing once. Input material: naive CD4+ T cells from blood. The receptors originated from a man aged 25-45 years in good health. Both conserved end residues are part of each CDR3. A D gene is named only where the DNA matches it firmly. Size values are once, few and many counts, or a class for expanded clones, and some rows have none.

D	V	J	size	length	DNA	CDR3
TRBD2	TRBV7-2	TRBJ2-7	.	15	TGTGCCAGCAGCACCCGACTAGCGGTGAACTACGAGCAGTACTTC	CASSTRLAVNYEQYF
.	TRBV25-1	TRBJ1-6	.	14	TGTGCCAGCAGTGAATTTGGAGGTAATTCACCCCTCCACTTT	CASSEFGGNSPLHF
TRBD1	TRBV15	TRBJ1-1	.	14	TGTGCCACCAGCAGGCCGGGACAGCTAACTGAAGCTTTCTTT	CATSRPGQLTEAFF
.	TRBV11-2	TRBJ2-3	.	16	TGTGCCAGCAGCCACAGCCCCAAACCTAGCACAGATACGCAGTATTTT	CASSHSPKPSTDTQYF
TRBD2	TRBV6-5	TRBJ2-3	.	15	TGTGCCAGCAGTAGACTAGCGGGGGACACAGATACGCAGTATTTT	CASSRLAGDTDTQYF
.	TRBV5-1	TRBJ2-5	few	12	TGCGCCAGCAGCCTCCACCGGGAGACCCAGTACTTC	CASSLHRETQYF
.	TRBV19	TRBJ2-1	.	11	TGTGCCAGTAGTATAGCTGATTTGCAGTTCTTC	CASSIADLQFF
.	TRBV7-2	TRBJ1-1	.	14	TGTGCCAGCAGCGCGGACAGACTGAACACTGAAGCTTTCTTT	CASSADRLNTEAFF
.	TRBV9	TRBJ1-3	few	16	TGTGCCAGCAGCGTAGCTCCCGCAGCCTCTGGAAACACCATATATTTT	CASSVAPAASGNTIYF
TRBD1	TRBV23-1	TRBJ1-5	.	16	TGCGCCAGCAGTCACTCCGTACAGGGGATATCGCAGCCCCAGCATTTT	CASSHSVQGISQPQHF
.	TRBV7-9	TRBJ1-2	few	12	TGTGCCAGCAGCTCCACGAACTATGGCTACACCTTC	CASSSTNYGYTF
.	TRBV4-1	TRBJ2-5	once	12	TGCGCCAGCAGCCACCATCTCCAGGCCCAGTACTTC	CASSHHLQAQYF
.	TRBV19	TRBJ1-2	few	14	TGTGCCAGTAGTATAGATCGGGGTCTGGATGGCTACACCTTC	CASSIDRGLDGYTF
TRBD2	TRBV7-2	TRBJ2-5	.	13	TGTGCCAGCAGCTTAGGCCTAGCGGCTACCCAGTACTTC	CASSLGLAATQYF
.	TRBV5-1	TRBJ2-3	.	15	TGCGCCAGCAGCCCGGGACATGTTGGCACAGATACGCAGTATTTT	CASSPGHVGTDTQYF
TRBD2	TRBV7-2	TRBJ2-3	.	13	TGTGCCAGCAGCCGGGGAGCGGGGGGATCGCAGTATTTT	CASSRGAGGSQYF
.	TRBV7-6	TRBJ2-7	few	16	TGTGCCAGCAGCTTAGTCCTTAGCGGTGGTTCCTACGAGCAGTACTTC	CASSLVLSGGSYEQYF
.	TRBV11-2	TRBJ1-2	.	14	TGTGCCAGCAGCTCCGTATCGGGAGACTATGGCTACACCTTC	CASSSVSGDYGYTF
TRBD2	TRBV7-8	TRBJ2-5	.	16	TGTGCCAGCAGCTTAGTCCCAGCGGGAGTACAAGAGACCCAGTACTTC	CASSLVPAGVQETQYF
.	TRBV5-1	TRBJ2-1	.	15	TGCGCCAGCAGCTTGGCCGGTCAGCCCTACAATGAGCAGTTCTTC	CASSLAGQPYNEQFF
.	TRBV7-9	TRBJ1-1	.	10	TGTGCCAGCAGCGGGATTGAAGCTTTCTTT	CASSGIEAFF
.	TRBV4-1	TRBJ1-3	.	13	TGCGCCAGCAGCGGGTATACTGGAAACACCATATATTTT	CASSGYTGNTIYF
.	TRBV30	TRBJ1-3	.	13	TGTGCCTGCCCCCGCCCGACGGCGGACACCATATATTTT	CACPRPTADTIYF
.	TRBV11-2	TRBJ1-1	.	12	TGTGCCAGCAGCCTACAATCGTACGAAGCTTTCTTT	CASSLQSYEAFF
.	TRBV29-1	TRBJ1-1	few	14	TGCAGCGTGGGAGGGGCAGGGGTGAACACTGAAGCTTTCTTT	CSVGGAGVNTEAFF
.	TRBV2	TRBJ1-4	.	16	TGTGCCAGCAGTGAAATAATCCTCGCGGTGGGTGAAAAACTGTTTTTT	CASSEIILAVGEKLFF
.	TRBV10-1	TRBJ2-7	.	14	TGCGCCAGCAGTGAGGGGGGGACGACCTACGAGCAGTACTTC	CASSEGGTTYEQYF